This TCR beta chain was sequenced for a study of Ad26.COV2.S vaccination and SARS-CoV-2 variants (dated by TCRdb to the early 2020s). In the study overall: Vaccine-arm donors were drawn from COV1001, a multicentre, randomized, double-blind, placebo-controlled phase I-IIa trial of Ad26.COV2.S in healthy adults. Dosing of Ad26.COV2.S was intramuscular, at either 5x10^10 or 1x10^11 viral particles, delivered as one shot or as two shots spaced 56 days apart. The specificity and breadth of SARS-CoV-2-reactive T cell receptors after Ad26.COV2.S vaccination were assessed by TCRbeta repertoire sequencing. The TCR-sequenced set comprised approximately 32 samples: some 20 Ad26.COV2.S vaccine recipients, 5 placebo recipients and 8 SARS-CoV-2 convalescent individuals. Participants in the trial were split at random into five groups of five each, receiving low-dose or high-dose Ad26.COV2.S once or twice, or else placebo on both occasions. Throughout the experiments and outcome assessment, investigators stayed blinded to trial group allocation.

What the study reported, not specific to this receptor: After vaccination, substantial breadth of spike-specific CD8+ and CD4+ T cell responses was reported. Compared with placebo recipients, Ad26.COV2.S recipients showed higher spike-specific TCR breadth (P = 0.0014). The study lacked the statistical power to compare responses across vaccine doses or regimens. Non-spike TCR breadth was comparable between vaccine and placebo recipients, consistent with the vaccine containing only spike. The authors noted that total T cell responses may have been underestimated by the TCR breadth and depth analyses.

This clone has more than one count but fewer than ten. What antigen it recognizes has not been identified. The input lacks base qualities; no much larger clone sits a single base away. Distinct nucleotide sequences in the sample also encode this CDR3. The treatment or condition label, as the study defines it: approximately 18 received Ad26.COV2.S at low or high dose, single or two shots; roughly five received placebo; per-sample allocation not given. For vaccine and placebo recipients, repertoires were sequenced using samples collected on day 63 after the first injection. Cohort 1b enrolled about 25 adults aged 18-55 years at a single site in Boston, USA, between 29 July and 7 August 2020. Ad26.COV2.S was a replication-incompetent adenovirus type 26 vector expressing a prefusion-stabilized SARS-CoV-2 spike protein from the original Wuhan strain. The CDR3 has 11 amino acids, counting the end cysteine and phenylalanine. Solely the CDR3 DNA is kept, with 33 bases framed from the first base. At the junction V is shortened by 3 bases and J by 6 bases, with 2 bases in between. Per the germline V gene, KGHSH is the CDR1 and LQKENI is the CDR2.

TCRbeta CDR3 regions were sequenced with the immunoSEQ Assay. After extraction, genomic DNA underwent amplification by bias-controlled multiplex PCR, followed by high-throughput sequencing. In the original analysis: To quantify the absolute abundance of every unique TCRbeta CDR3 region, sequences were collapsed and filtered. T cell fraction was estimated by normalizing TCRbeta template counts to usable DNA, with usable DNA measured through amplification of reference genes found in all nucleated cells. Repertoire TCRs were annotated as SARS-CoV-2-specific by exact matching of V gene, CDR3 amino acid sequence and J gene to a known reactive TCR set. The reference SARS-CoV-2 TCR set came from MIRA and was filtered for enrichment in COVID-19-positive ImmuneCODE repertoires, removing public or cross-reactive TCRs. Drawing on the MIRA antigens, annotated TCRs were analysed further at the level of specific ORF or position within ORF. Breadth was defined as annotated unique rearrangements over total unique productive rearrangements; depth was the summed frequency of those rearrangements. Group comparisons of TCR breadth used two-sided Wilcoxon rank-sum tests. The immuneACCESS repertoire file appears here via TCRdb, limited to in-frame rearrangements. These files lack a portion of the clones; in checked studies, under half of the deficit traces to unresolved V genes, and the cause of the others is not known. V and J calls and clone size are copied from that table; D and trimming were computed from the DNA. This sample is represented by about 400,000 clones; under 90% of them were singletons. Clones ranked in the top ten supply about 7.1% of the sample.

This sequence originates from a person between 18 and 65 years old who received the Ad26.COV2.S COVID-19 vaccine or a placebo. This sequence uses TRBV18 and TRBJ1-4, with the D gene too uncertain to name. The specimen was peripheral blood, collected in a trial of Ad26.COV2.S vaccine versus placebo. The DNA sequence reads TGTGCCAGCTCACCCGATGAAAAACTGTTTTTT. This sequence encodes CASSPDEKLFF. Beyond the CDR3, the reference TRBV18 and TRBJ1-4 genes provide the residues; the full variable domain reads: NAGVMQNPRHLVRRRGQEARLRCSPMKGHSHVYWYRQLPEEGLKFMVYLQKENIIDESGMPKERFSAEFPKEGPSILRIQQVVRGDSAAYFCASSPDEKLFFGSGTQLSVL.